These 11 T cell receptor beta chains were sequenced from one sample in a study of T cells in Graves' hyperthyroidism and ophthalmopathy. RNA transcripts provided the source from which TCR beta CDR3 regions were amplified. TCR CDR3 underwent first-round RT-PCR with the HTBI primer set. TCRdb fed the multiplex PCR reads into MiXCR, producing one record per CDR3 protein. The top ten hold roughly a sixth of the sample, which has some 570,000 distinct CDR3 sequences, more than 15% seen once. The material sequenced was blood. The receptor source for this set is a woman aged 18-29 years with Graves' ophthalmopathy.

Concerning this clonotype itself: Since a much larger clone is just one base distant, this may be a read error. The chain couples TRBV7-8 to TRBJ1-1; 7 bases fit TRBD1. The CDR3 runs to 15 residues. Trimming cost V 8 bases and J 5 bases; bases outside gene matches: 14. Germline CDR1 is SGHVS and CDR2 is FQNEAQ. Written as DNA, the CDR3 is TGTGCCAGCGGACCCTCGGACAGGAAGTGGACTGAAGCTTTCTTT. This translates into CASGPSDRKWTEAFF.

This clonotype was counted ten times or more. V is TRBV2 and J is TRBJ1-2; D gene ambiguous. V was cut by 7 bases and J by 5 bases, with 17 bases left in between. Looked up from germline, CDR1 is SNHLY and CDR2 is FYNNEI. This CDR3 has 14 residues. The CDR3 DNA reads as TGTGCCAGCACGTCTGGAATTCAGGATTATGGCTACACCTTC. This gives the protein CASTSGIQDYGYTF.

This clonotype was recorded many times. The gene calls are TRBV2 and TRBJ2-5, with TRBD2 matching over 9 bases. This CDR3 region has 14 residues. V lost 6 bases to trimming and J lost 5 bases; unmatched junction nucleotides: 7. Looked up from germline, CDR1 is SNHLY and CDR2 is FYNNEI. The DNA of the CDR3 is TGTGCCAGCAGCCGGGGACTAGCCCGGGAGACCCAGTACTTC. Encoded protein: CASSRGLARETQYF.

This clonotype was seen ten or more times. V and J are TRBV11-2 and TRBJ1-2; perhaps TRBD1 as D (6 bases). The length of the CDR3 is 14 residues. Per germline, CDR1 SGHAT and CDR2 FQNNGV. The ends were cut back, 3 bases at V and 3 bases at J, with 11 bases in the middle. The CDR3 region is CASSFWTADYGYTF. Written as DNA, the CDR3 is TGTGCCAGCAGCTTTTGGACAGCAGACTATGGCTACACCTTC.

The sample holds many counts of this clonotype. The chain is built from TRBV6-1 and TRBJ1-2, with D unclear. V was shortened by 2 bases and J by 2 bases, with 12 bases between the two germline ends. Germline lookup yields CDR1 MNHNS and CDR2 SASEGT. The CDR3 is made up of 15 amino acids. CDR3 residues: CASSELYSSNYGYTF. Here the CDR3 DNA reads TGTGCCAGCAGTGAATTGTACTCTTCGAACTATGGCTACACCTTC.

This chain uses TRBV12-3 or TRBV12-4 with TRBJ1-2; 8 positions match TRBD1. This CDR3 region has 13 residues. The ends lost 6 bases at V and 4 bases at J; junction bases unmatched: 4. For the CDR3, the DNA is TGTGCCAGCAGGGACAGGGTCGGCTATGGCTACACCTTC. Protein sequence: CASRDRVGYGYTF.

This clonotype was detected ten times or more. The chain is built from TRBV6-1 and TRBJ1-1; D possibly corresponds to TRBD1 (6 bases). Trimming shortened V by 5 bases and J by 7 bases, and 11 bases separated the two germline ends. Germline V gives CDR1 MNHNS, CDR2 SASEGT. There are 12 residues in the CDR3. CDR3 sequence: CASSPRGDEAFF. The CDR3 coding sequence is TGTGCCAGCAGTCCCAGGGGTGATGAAGCTTTCTTT.

The V and J genes are TRBV6-5 and TRBJ1-1; D is uncertain. Germline V lookup: CDR1 MNHEY, CDR2 SVGAGI. V was shortened by 6 bases and J by 1 base, with 12 bases between the two germline ends. There are 14 residues in the CDR3. The CDR3 sequence: CASRFLGENTEAFF. DNA for the CDR3: TGTGCCAGCAGATTCCTCGGGGAGAACACTGAAGCTTTCTTT.

A few counts support this clonotype. V usage is TRBV6-2 or TRBV6-3 and J usage is TRBJ1-3, with D unclear. Germline-derived CDR1 and CDR2 are MNHEY and SVGEGT. The CDR3 extends over 18 amino acids. V was shortened by 6 bases and J by 0 bases, with 21 bases between the two germline ends. The CDR3 loop reads CASSPGPLGGPSGNTIYF. CDR3 nucleotides: TGTGCCAGCAGCCCAGGCCCTCTTGGCGGCCCCTCTGGAAACACCATATATTTT.

The chain combines TRBV5-1 with TRBJ1-6; 7 bases are a match to TRBD1. With 1 base clipped from V and 3 bases from J, the junction kept 1 base outside the gene matches. CDR3 size: 15 residues. The germline V gene encodes CDR1 SGHRS and CDR2 YFSETQ. Here the CDR3 reads CASSLRDSYNSPLHF. CDR3 nucleotides: TGCGCCAGCAGCTTGAGGGACAGCTATAATTCACCCCTCCACTTT.

In the case of this clonotype: A much larger clone sits a single nucleotide away, making a read error possible. This chain uses TRBV28 with TRBJ2-1, with D perhaps given as TRBD1 or TRBD2 (5 bases each). Germline V gives CDR1 MDHEN, CDR2 SYDVKM. There are 16 residues in the CDR3. Here the CDR3 reads CASSFEGFRSYSEQFF. Written as DNA, the CDR3 is TGTGCCAGCAGTTTCGAGGGGTTCCGCTCCTACAGTGAGCAGTTCTTC.